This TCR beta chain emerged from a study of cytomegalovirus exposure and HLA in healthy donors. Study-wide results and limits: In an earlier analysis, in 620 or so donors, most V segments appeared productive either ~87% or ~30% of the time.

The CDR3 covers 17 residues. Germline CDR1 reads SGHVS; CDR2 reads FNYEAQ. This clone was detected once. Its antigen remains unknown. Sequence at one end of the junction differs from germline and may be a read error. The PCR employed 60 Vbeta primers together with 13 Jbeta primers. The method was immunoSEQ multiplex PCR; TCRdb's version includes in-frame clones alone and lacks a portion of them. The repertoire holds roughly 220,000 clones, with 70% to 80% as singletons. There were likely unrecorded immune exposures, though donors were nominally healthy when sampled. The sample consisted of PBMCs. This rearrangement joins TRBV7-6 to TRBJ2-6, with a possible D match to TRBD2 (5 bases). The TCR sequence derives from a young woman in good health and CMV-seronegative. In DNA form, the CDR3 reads TGTGACAGCAGCTTAGTGGCCGGGGTGGCCGGGGCCAACGTCCTGACTTTC. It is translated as CDSSLVAGVAGANVLTF. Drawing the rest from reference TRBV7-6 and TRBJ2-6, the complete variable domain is GAGVSQSPRYKVTKRGQDVALRCDPISGHVSLYWYRQALGQGPEFLTYFNYEAQQDKSGLPNDRFSAERPEGSISTLTIQRTEQRDSAMYRCDSSLVAGVAGANVLTFGAGSRLTVL.